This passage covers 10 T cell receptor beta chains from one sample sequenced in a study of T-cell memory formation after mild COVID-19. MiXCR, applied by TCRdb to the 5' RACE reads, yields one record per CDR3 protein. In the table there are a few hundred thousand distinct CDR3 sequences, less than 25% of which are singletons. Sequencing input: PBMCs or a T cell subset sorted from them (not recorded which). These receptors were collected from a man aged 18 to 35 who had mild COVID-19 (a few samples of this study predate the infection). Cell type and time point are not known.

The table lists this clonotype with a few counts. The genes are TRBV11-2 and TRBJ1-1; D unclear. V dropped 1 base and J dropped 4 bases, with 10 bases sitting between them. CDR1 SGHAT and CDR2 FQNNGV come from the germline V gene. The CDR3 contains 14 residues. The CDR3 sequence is CASSLVAALTEAFF. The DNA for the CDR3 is TGTGCCAGCAGCTTAGTGGCCGCGCTCACTGAAGCTTTCTTT.

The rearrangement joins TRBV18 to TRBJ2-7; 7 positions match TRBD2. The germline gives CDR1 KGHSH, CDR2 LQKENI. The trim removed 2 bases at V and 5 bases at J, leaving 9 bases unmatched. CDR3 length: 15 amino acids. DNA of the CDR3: TGTGCCAGCTCACCAAGAATGGCGGGAGCTCACGAGCAGTACTTC. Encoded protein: CASSPRMAGAHEQYF.

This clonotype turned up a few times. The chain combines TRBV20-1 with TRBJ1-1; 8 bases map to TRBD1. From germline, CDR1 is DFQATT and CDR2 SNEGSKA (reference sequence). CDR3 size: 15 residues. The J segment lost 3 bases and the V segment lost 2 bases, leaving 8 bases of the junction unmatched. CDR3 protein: CSARSVDRGDTEAFF. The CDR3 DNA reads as TGCAGTGCTAGATCGGTTGACAGGGGTGACACTGAAGCTTTCTTT.

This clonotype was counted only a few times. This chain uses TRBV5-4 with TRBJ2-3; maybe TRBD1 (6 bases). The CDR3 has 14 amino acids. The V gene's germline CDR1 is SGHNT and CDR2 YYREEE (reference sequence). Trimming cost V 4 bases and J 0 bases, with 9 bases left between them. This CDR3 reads CASSDRTSTDTQYF. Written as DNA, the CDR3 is TGTGCCAGCAGCGACAGGACTAGCACAGATACGCAGTATTTT.

The CDR3 DNA sequence: TGTGCCAGCAGCCAAGATCGCGTTAGCGGGGGGCCCGAGACCCGGGATCGCGAGCAGTACGTC. Amino acids: CASSQDRVSGGPETRDREQYV. The chain carries TRBV3-2 and TRBJ2-7; the table gives TRBD2 as D, unverified against the DNA. TRBV3-2 is labeled a pseudogene. The CDR3 extends over 21 amino acids.

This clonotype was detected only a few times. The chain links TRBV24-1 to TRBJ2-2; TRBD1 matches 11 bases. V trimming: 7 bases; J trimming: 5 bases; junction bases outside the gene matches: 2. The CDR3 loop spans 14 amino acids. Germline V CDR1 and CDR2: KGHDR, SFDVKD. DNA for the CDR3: TGTGCCACCAGGGACAGGGGGCAAACCGGGGAGCTGTTTTTT. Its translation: CATRDRGQTGELFF.

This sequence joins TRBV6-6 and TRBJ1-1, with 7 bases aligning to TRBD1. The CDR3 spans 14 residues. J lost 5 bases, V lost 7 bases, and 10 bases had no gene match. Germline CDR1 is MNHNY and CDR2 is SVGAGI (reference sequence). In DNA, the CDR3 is TGTGCCAGCAAAGATACAGGGGAGGGGACTGAAGCTTTCTTT. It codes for CASKDTGEGTEAFF.

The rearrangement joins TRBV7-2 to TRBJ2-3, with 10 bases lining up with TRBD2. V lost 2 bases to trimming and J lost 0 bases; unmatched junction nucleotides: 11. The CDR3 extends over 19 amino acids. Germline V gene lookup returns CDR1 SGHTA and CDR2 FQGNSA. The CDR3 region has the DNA TGTGCCAGCAGCTTATCCCCTAGCGGGGGCAACCCTAGCACAGATACGCAGTATTTT. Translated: CASSLSPSGGNPSTDTQYF.

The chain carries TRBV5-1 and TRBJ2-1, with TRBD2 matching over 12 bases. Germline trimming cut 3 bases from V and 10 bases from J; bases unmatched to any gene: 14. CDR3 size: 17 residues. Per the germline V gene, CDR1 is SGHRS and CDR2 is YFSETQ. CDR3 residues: CASSSTSGGHAYKEQFF. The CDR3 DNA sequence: TGCGCCAGCAGCTCCACTAGCGGGGGGCATGCTTATAAGGAGCAGTTCTTC.

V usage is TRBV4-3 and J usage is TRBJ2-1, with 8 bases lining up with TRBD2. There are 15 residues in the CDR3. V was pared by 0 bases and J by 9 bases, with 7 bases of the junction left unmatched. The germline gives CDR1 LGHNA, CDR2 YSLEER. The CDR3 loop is CASSQDRGGYGEQFF. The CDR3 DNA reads TGCGCCAGCAGCCAAGATCGGGGGGGGTATGGTGAGCAGTTCTTC.